Described below is a single TCR beta chain sequence and its context. Its cognate antigen is unknown. CDR1 and CDR2 from the germline V gene are MNHNS and SASEGT. There are 14 residues in the CDR3. Trimming stripped 1 base from V and 4 bases from J, with 11 bases between. The treatment is: approximately nine-day PBMC culture with coronavirus spike peptide pools or control peptides (ViraFEST assay). Unexposed donor CD4+ T cells predated the COVID-19 pandemic, collected 2011-2018. The source of the sample is a study of vaccination and CD4 T cells after COVID-19. Study context: Four females and six males made up the convalescents, with two Hispanic.

Sequenced with the Oncomine TCR Beta short-read assay was DNA taken from cultured CD4+ T cells. TCRdb used MiXCR to reprocess the PCR reads, holding one entry per CDR3 protein. The sample lists about 6,700 distinct CDR3 sequences, around 30% occurring once. This rearrangement joins TRBV6-1 to TRBJ2-7; no firm D call. The specimen was CD4+ T cells from blood, cultured in vitro. The TCR originated in a human donor in good health. CDR3 nucleotides: TGTGCCAGCAGTGAAGACGACCCGGCGTACGAGCAGTACTTC. Residues: CASSEDDPAYEQYF.